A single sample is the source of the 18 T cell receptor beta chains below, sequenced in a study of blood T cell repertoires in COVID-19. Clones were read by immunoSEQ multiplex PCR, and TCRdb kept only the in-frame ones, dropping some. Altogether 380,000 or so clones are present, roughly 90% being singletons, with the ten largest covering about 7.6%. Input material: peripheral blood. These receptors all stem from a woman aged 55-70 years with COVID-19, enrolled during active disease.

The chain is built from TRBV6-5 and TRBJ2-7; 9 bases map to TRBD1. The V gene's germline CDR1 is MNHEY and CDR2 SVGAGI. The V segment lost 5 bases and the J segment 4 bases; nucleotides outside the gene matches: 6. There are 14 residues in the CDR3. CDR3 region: CASSKQGAPYEQYF. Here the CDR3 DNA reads TGTGCCAGCAGTAAACAGGGGGCACCGTACGAGCAGTACTTC.

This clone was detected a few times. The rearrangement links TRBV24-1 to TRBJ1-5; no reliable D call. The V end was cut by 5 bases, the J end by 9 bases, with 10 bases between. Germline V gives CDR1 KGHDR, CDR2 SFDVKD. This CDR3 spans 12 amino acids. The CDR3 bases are TGTGCCACCAGTGGCCAGTATCTGCCCCAGCATTTT. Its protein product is CATSGQYLPQHF.

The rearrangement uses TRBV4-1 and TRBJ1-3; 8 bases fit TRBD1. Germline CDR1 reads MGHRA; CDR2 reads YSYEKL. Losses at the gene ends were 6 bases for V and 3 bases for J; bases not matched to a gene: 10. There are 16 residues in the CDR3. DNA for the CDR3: TGCGCCAGCAGTCGAACCGGGACAGGAGGTGGAAACACCATATATTTT. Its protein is CASSRTGTGGGNTIYF.

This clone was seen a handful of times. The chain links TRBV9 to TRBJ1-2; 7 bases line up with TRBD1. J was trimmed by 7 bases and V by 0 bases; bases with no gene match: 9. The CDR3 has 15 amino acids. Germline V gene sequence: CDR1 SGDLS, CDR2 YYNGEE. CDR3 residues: CASSVATGKPGGYTF. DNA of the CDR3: TGTGCCAGCAGCGTAGCGACAGGGAAGCCGGGTGGCTACACCTTC.

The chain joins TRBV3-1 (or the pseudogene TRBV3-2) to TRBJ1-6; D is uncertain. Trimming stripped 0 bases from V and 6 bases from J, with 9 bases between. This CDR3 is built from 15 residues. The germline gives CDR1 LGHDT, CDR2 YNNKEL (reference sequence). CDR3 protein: CASSQDWQVNSPLHF. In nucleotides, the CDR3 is TGTGCCAGCAGCCAAGATTGGCAGGTTAATTCACCCCTCCACTTT.

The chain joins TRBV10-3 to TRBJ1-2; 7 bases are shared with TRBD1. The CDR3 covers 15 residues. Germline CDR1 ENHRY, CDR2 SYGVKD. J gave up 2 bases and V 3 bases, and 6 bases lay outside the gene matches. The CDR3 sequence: CAISEGGQRNYGYTF. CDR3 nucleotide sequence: TGTGCCATCAGTGAAGGGGGACAGAGGAACTATGGCTACACCTTC.

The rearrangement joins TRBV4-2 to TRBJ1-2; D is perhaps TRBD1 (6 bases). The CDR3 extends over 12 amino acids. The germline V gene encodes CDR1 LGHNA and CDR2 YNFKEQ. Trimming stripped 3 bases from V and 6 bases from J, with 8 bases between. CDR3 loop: CASSQGHDGYTF. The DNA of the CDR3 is TGTGCCAGCAGCCAGGGACACGATGGCTACACCTTC.

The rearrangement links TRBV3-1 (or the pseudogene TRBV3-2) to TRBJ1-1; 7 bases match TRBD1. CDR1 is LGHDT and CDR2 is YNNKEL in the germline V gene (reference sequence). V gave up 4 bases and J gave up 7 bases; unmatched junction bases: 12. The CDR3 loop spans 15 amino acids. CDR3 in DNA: TGTGCCAGCAGCCCTACCTCGACAGGGCGCTATGAAGCTTTCTTT. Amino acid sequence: CASSPTSTGRYEAFF.

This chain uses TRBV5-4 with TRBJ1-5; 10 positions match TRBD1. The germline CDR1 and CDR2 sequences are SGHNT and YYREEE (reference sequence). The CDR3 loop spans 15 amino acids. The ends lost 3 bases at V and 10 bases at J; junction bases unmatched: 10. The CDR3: CASSSHGQGVTPQHF. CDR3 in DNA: TGTGCCAGCAGCTCTCACGGACAGGGGGTAACACCCCAGCATTTT. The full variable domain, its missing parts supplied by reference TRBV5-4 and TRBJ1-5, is ETGVTQSPTHLIKTRGQQVTLRCSSQSGHNTVSWYQQALGQGPQFIFQYYREEENGRGNFPPRFSGLQFPNYSSELNVNALELDDSALYLCASSSHGQGVTPQHFGDGTRLSIL.

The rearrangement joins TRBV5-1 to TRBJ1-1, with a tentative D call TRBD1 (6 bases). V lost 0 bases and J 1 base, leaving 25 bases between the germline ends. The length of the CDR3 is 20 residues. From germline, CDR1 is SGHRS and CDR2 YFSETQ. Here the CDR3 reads CASSLAGGRGGRVSNTEAFF. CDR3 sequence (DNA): TGCGCCAGCAGCTTGGCGGGGGGGCGCGGCGGCCGTGTTTCGAACACTGAAGCTTTCTTT.

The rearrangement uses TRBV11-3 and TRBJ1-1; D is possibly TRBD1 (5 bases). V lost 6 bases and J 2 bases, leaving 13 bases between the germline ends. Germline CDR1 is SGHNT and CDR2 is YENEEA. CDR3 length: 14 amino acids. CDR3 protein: CASSIGGRNTEAFF. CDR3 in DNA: TGTGCCAGCAGTATCGGGGGAAGAAACACTGAAGCTTTCTTT.

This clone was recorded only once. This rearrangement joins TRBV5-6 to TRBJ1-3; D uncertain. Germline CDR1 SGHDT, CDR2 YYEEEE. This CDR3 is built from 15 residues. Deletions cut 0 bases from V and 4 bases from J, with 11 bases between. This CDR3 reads CASSLGLGAGNTIYF. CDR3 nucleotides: TGTGCCAGCAGCTTGGGGCTGGGAGCGGGAAACACCATATATTTT.

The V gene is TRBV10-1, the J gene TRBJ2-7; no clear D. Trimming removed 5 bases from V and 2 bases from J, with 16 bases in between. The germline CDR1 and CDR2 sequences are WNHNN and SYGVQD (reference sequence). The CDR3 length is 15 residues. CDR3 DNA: TGCGCCAGCAGTTTGTCCCGGGTCCCCACCTACGAGCAGTACTTC. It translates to CASSLSRVPTYEQYF.

The CDR3 here is CASSTRGGPYEQYF. CDR3 in DNA: TGTGCCAGCAGCACGCGGGGGGGCCCCTACGAGCAGTACTTC. V gene TRBV3-1 (or the pseudogene TRBV3-2) combines with J gene TRBJ2-7; 9 nucleotides align to TRBD2. CDR3 size: 14 residues. J was trimmed by 2 bases and V by 5 bases; bases with no gene match: 4. CDR1 and CDR2 (germline): LGHDT, YNNKEL (reference sequence).

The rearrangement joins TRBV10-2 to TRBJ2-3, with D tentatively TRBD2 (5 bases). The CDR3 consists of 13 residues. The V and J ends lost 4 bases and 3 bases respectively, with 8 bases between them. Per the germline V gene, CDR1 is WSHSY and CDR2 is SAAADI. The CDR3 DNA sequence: TGCGCCAGCAGTGGAAGGACTACAGATACGCAGTATTTT. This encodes CASSGRTTDTQYF.

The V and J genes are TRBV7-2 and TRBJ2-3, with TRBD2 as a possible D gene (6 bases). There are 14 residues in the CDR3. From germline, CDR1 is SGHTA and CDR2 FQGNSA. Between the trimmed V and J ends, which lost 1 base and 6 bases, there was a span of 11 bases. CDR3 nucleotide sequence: TGTGCCAGCAGCTTAGTTGGCCGGGGGGATACGCAGTATTTT. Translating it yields CASSLVGRGDTQYF.

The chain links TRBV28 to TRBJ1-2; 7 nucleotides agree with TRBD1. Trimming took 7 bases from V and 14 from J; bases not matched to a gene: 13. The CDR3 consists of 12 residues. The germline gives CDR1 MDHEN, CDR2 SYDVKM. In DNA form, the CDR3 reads TGTGCCAGCAACCCGATGAAGGGGGCTGGGACCTTC. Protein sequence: CASNPMKGAGTF.

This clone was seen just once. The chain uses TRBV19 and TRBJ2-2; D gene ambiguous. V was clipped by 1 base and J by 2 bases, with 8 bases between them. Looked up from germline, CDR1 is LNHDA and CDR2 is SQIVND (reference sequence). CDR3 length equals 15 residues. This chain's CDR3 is CASSIGLINTGELFF. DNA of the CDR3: TGTGCCAGTAGTATAGGACTTATAAACACCGGGGAGCTGTTTTTT.